This T cell receptor (beta chain) was recovered during a study of T cells in women clearing cervical HPV infection. On the study more broadly: HLA type stays a possible confounder, typing being limited. Study-wide results and limits: Repertoire richness, not evenness, was significantly elevated in CIN3+ cases versus controls.

Details on this clone: What it binds is not known. Sequencing ends 3 residues short of the CDR3 end; the germline J gene provides the rest.

TCRdb's table, derived via immunoSEQ multiplex PCR, lists solely in-frame clones and lacks some. The repertoire table contains approximately 28,000 clones. Trimming stripped 1 base from V and 6 bases from J, with 13 bases between. The CDR3 runs to 14 residues. Germline CDR1 and CDR2: SEHNR and FQNEAQ (reference sequence). The V call is TRBV7-9, the J call TRBJ2-7; the D gene is possibly TRBD1 (6 bases). Sequenced sample: blood buffy coat. This TCR derives from a woman aged 18 to 75 with a cervical HPV16 infection that either progressed to CIN3+ or cleared (not recorded which). The sequenced CDR3 bases are TGTGCCAGCAGCTTAGTGGGGGACACGTTCGAG. This sequence encodes CASSLVGDTFE. The complete CDR3 sequence is CASSLVGDTFEQYF.